The 32 T cell receptor beta chains given below trace back to one sample, sequenced in a study of beta chain features in type 1 diabetes. Study-level points and caveats: TCRB CDR3s were moderately but significantly shorter in Type 1 diabetes patients in all four CD4+ subsets.

Investigators reverse transcribed all isolated RNA, so they sequenced expressed TCRB transcripts. The table came from immunoSEQ multiplex PCR; TCRdb's copy has only in-frame clones and leaves some out. The data show about 270,000 clones, roughly an eighth seen once. For these receptors, no antigen is known. The material sequenced was naive CD4+ T cells from blood. These TCRs come from a man aged 25 to 40 with type 1 diabetes.

This chain joins TRBV20-1 and TRBJ2-5; D is ambiguous. The germline gives CDR1 DFQATT, CDR2 SNEGSKA (reference sequence). V was cut by 4 bases and J by 4 bases, with 7 bases left in between. There are 11 residues in the CDR3. The CDR3 coding sequence is TGCAGTGCTAATTTCCGAGAGACCCAGTACTTC. Its translation: CSANFRETQYF.

This clone came up a few times. This chain uses TRBV7-2 with TRBJ2-7; 7 bases line up with TRBD2. V lost 4 bases to trimming and J lost 2 bases; unmatched junction nucleotides: 5. The CDR3 totals 14 residues. Germline lookup yields CDR1 SGHTA and CDR2 FQGNSA. CDR3 DNA sequence: TGTGCCAGCAGCTATTCTAGCGGCCCCTACGAGCAGTACTTC. This codes for CASSYSSGPYEQYF.

The V call is TRBV11-2, the J call TRBJ2-7, with 8 bases matching TRBD2. The CDR3 extends over 14 amino acids. Germline V lookup: CDR1 SGHAT, CDR2 FQNNGV. The V gene end was trimmed by 7 bases and the J gene end by 0 bases; junction bases not matched to a gene: 5. For the CDR3, the DNA is TGTGCCAGCATCCGTAGCGGGACCTCCTACGAGCAGTACTTC. This gives the protein CASIRSGTSYEQYF.

V is TRBV29-1 and J is TRBJ2-2, with 9 nucleotides matching TRBD1. J lost 0 bases, V lost 6 bases, and 5 bases had no gene match. Germline-derived CDR1 and CDR2 are SQVTM and ANQGSEA. The CDR3 extends over 15 amino acids. CDR3 sequence: CSVGQGTSNTGELFF. The CDR3 DNA reads as TGCAGCGTGGGACAGGGAACTTCGAACACCGGGGAGCTGTTTTTT.

The CDR3 region is CASSQGTGTEAFF. Here the CDR3 DNA reads TGCGCCAGCAGCCAAGGTACGGGCACTGAAGCTTTCTTT. The rearrangement uses TRBV4-1 and TRBJ1-1, with unresolved D. The germline V and J ends were trimmed by 1 base and 4 bases, with 7 bases remaining between them. This CDR3 is built from 13 residues. The germline V gene encodes CDR1 MGHRA and CDR2 YSYEKL.

This clone was counted only a few times. The chain couples TRBV30 to TRBJ2-7, with 9 bases lining up with TRBD2. Germline trimming cut 3 bases from V and 6 bases from J; bases unmatched to any gene: 6. Germline assignment: CDR1 GTSNPN and CDR2 SVGIG (reference sequence). The CDR3 has 13 amino acids. This chain's CDR3 is CAWRGVAGAEQYF. The CDR3 coding sequence is TGTGCCTGGAGGGGGGTAGCGGGAGCCGAGCAGTACTTC.

The chain is built from TRBV7-2 and TRBJ2-7; the match to TRBD1 covers 7 bases. The CDR3 sequence is 14 residues long. Per the germline V gene, CDR1 is SGHTA and CDR2 is FQGNSA. V dropped 10 bases and J dropped 2; count of bases not matched to a gene: 11. CDR3: CATAWGQITYEQYF. As DNA, the CDR3 is TGTGCCACCGCGTGGGGACAGATAACCTACGAGCAGTACTTC.

This chain joins TRBV6-5 and TRBJ1-1; 7 nucleotides agree with TRBD1. V lost 0 bases to trimming and J lost 7 bases; unmatched junction nucleotides: 5. The CDR3 covers 14 residues. The germline CDR1 and CDR2 sequences are MNHEY and SVGAGI. The DNA of the CDR3 is TGTGCCAGCAGTTACTCTTACCGGGACAGTGAAGCTTTCTTT. It is translated as CASSYSYRDSEAFF.

There are a few counts of this clone. The V and J genes are TRBV7-2 and TRBJ2-6; D unresolved. From germline, CDR1 is SGHTA and CDR2 FQGNSA. CDR3 length: 15 residues. V shed 1 base and J shed 1 base, with 5 bases lying between them. CDR3 in amino acids: CASSLDGSGANVLTF. The CDR3 region has the DNA TGTGCCAGCAGCTTAGACGGGTCTGGGGCCAACGTCCTGACTTTC.

This clone has only a few counts. The V and J genes are TRBV25-1 and TRBJ2-7; TRBD1 might be the D (5 bases). This CDR3 spans 12 amino acids. The germline V and J ends were trimmed by 9 bases and 2 bases, with 11 bases remaining between them. Germline-derived CDR1 and CDR2 are MGHDK and SYGVNS. The CDR3 protein is CASSDKPYEQYF. In DNA form, the CDR3 reads TGTGCCAGTTCGGACAAGCCCTACGAGCAGTACTTC.

This clone was recorded once. The gene calls are TRBV5-1 and TRBJ2-3, with D tentatively TRBD1 (5 bases). V lost 4 bases and J 6 bases, leaving 9 bases between the germline ends. There are 12 residues in the CDR3. Germline V gene sequence: CDR1 SGHRS, CDR2 YFSETQ. The CDR3 nucleotides read TGCGCCAGCAGCCAGGGTGGGGATACGCAGTATTTT. Its protein is CASSQGGDTQYF.

This chain joins TRBV5-1 and TRBJ2-7; D possibly corresponds to TRBD2 (6 bases). Per germline, CDR1 SGHRS and CDR2 YFSETQ. Trimming stripped 1 base from V and 2 bases from J, with 10 bases between. The CDR3 is 14 residues long. This CDR3 is CASSLLPGAYEQYF. The CDR3 bases are TGCGCCAGCAGCTTGTTACCGGGAGCCTACGAGCAGTACTTC.

The rearrangement links TRBV5-4 to TRBJ1-1; TRBD1 agrees at 10 bases. The CDR3 is made up of 15 amino acids. The J segment lost 4 bases and the V segment lost 2 bases, leaving 5 bases of the junction unmatched. Germline V gene lookup returns CDR1 SGHNT and CDR2 YYREEE (reference sequence). The DNA of the CDR3 is TGTGCCAGCAGCTTTAAGACAGGGGGCCTCACTGAAGCTTTCTTT. Residues: CASSFKTGGLTEAFF.

The rearrangement joins TRBV29-1 to TRBJ1-3; 7 bases fit TRBD1. Germline CDR1 SQVTM, CDR2 ANQGSEA. The CDR3 totals 13 residues. Trimming took 7 bases from V and 4 from J; bases not matched to a gene: 7. The CDR3 region is CSACGTEGNTIYF. Here the CDR3 DNA reads TGCAGCGCTTGCGGGACAGAAGGAAACACCATATATTTT.

The V gene is TRBV7-9, the J gene TRBJ2-7, with D tentatively TRBD2 (6 bases). Germline CDR1 SEHNR, CDR2 FQNEAQ (reference sequence). Trimming stripped 6 bases from V and 3 bases from J, with 15 bases between. The CDR3 covers 14 residues. The CDR3 region has the DNA TGTGCCAGCAGTCTAGACGGGGGAATCTACGAGCAGTACTTC. Its protein product is CASSLDGGIYEQYF.

This clone was observed a few times. The J gene is TRBJ2-5, the V gene TRBV7-2; the match to TRBD1 covers 8 bases. The CDR3 spans 15 residues. With V trimmed by 4 bases and J by 4 bases, 8 bases remained unmatched. In germline, CDR1 is SGHTA, CDR2 FQGNSA. The CDR3, as DNA: TGTGCCAGCAGCTCGGGACAGGTGGAAGCAGAGACCCAGTACTTC. It encodes CASSSGQVEAETQYF.

Only a few counts were recorded for this clone. The V gene is TRBV6-5, the J gene TRBJ1-1; 7 bases map to TRBD1. J gave up 3 bases and V 2 bases, and 3 bases lay outside the gene matches. From germline, CDR1 is MNHEY and CDR2 SVGAGI. This CDR3 region has 14 residues. CDR3 residues: CASSYTQGDTEAFF. CDR3 in DNA: TGTGCCAGCAGTTACACCCAGGGGGACACTGAAGCTTTCTTT.

This clone was observed a handful of times. V and J are TRBV5-1 and TRBJ2-1; 8 nucleotides agree with TRBD1. V trimming: 3 bases; J trimming: 6 bases; junction bases outside the gene matches: 5. The CDR3 is 14 residues long. Germline V lookup: CDR1 SGHRS, CDR2 YFSETQ. Written as DNA, the CDR3 is TGCGCCAGCAGCTCATCAGGGGGCAGCAATGAGCAGTTCTTC. Translating gives CASSSSGGSNEQFF. The variable domain in full, with the rest retrieved from reference TRBV5-1 and TRBJ2-1, is KAGVTQTPRYLIKTRGQQVTLSCSPISGHRSVSWYQQTPGQGLQFLFEYFSETQRNKGNFPGRFSGRQFSNSRSEMNVSTLELGDSALYLCASSSSGGSNEQFFGPGTRLTVL.

This clone was recorded a few times. V usage is TRBV6-5 and J usage is TRBJ1-2, with 7 bases lining up with TRBD1. V lost 0 bases, J lost 2 bases, and 6 bases stayed unmatched. The CDR3 has 16 amino acids. Germline V gene data show CDR1 as MNHEY and CDR2 as SVGAGI. The CDR3 region has the DNA TGTGCCAGCAGTTACTCGGTTTTCAGGGGGAACTATGGCTACACCTTC. As protein: CASSYSVFRGNYGYTF.

This chain uses TRBV7-3 with TRBJ2-1; TRBD2 might be the D (5 bases). Between the trimmed V and J ends, which lost 1 base and 7 bases, there was a span of 14 bases. Germline assignment: CDR1 SGHTA and CDR2 FQGTGA. The CDR3 has 15 amino acids. This CDR3 is CASSLRESLRNEQFF. The CDR3 nucleotides are TGTGCCAGCAGCTTAAGGGAGTCCCTCCGGAATGAGCAGTTCTTC.

This clone has only a few counts. J is TRBJ1-5 and V is TRBV6-6; a weak D match, TRBD1 (5 bases). CDR1 and CDR2 (germline): MNHNY, SVGAGI (reference sequence). The CDR3 totals 14 residues. V dropped 8 bases and J dropped 4 bases, with 15 bases sitting between them. Written as DNA, the CDR3 is TGTGCCAGCGGGGACGGGGGTTTTAATCAGCCCCAGCATTTT. Its translation: CASGDGGFNQPQHF.

V usage is TRBV19 and J usage is TRBJ2-2; 8 bases align to TRBD1. The CDR3 has 16 residues. Germline-derived CDR1 and CDR2 are LNHDA and SQIVND (reference sequence). V shed 5 bases and J 1 base; nucleotides not matched to a gene: 6. CDR3 in amino acids: CASSSGQGWNTGELFF. DNA for the CDR3: TGTGCCAGTAGTTCCGGACAGGGATGGAACACCGGGGAGCTGTTTTTT.

About this clone itself: The same CDR3 also results from other DNA sequences found in this sample. J is TRBJ1-1 and V is TRBV7-3, with D perhaps TRBD1 (6 bases). Germline CDR1 SGHTA, CDR2 FQGTGA. There are 13 residues in the CDR3. V was trimmed by 5 bases and J by 2 bases, leaving 9 bases between them. As DNA, the CDR3 is TGTGCCAGCAGCACACAGGGAAACACTGAAGCTTTCTTT. This sequence encodes CASSTQGNTEAFF. Looking up the rest from reference TRBV7-3 and TRBJ1-1 gives the full variable domain: GAGVSQTPSNKVTEKGKYVELRCDPISGHTALYWYRQSLGQGPEFLIYFQGTGAADDSGLPNDRFFAVRPEGSVSTLKIQRTERGDSAVYLCASSTQGNTEAFFGQGTRLTVV.

The genes are TRBV4-2 and TRBJ2-7; 9 bases map to TRBD2. Germline V gene data show CDR1 as LGHNA and CDR2 as YNFKEQ. With V trimmed by 0 bases and J by 3 bases, 6 bases remained unmatched. CDR3 length equals 16 residues. CDR3 nucleotide sequence: TGTGCCAGCAGCCAAGATTTGTATAGCGGGAGCTACGAGCAGTACTTC. This gives the protein CASSQDLYSGSYEQYF.

The chain recombines TRBV4-3 with TRBJ1-1; maybe TRBD1 (6 bases). The germline CDR1 and CDR2 sequences are LGHNA and YSLEER. The CDR3 is 15 residues long. Deletions cut 1 base from V and 1 base from J, with 10 bases between. The CDR3 loop is CASSQGRGANTEAFF. CDR3 sequence (DNA): TGCGCCAGCAGCCAAGGACGGGGGGCGAACACTGAAGCTTTCTTT.

This clone occurred a few times. The chain carries TRBV7-9 and TRBJ1-1, with D possibly TRBD1 on 6 matching bases. With 5 bases removed from V and 4 bases from J, the gap between germline ends came to 14 bases. The CDR3 runs to 14 residues. Germline-derived CDR1 and CDR2 are SEHNR and FQNEAQ (reference sequence). The CDR3 sequence: CASSQYTGFTEAFF. The CDR3 coding sequence is TGTGCCAGCAGCCAATATACAGGGTTCACTGAAGCTTTCTTT.

In nucleotides, the CDR3 is TGTGCCAGCAGTGATGGGGGTATGAGCGGGAGGACCGGGGCCAACGTCCTGACTTTC. Amino acid sequence: CASSDGGMSGRTGANVLTF. V gene TRBV6-1 combines with J gene TRBJ2-6; 9 nucleotides match TRBD2. CDR3 length: 19 residues. Per the germline V gene, CDR1 is MNHNS and CDR2 is SASEGT. The V and J ends lost 3 bases and 4 bases, in that order; junction bases with no gene match: 13.

This chain uses TRBV7-2 with TRBJ2-1, with TRBD1 matching over 8 bases. Germline V gene sequence: CDR1 SGHTA, CDR2 FQGNSA. The junction had 7 bases not matched to a gene; V was cut back by 4 bases and J by 14 bases. The CDR3 covers 12 residues. The chain's CDR3 is CASSSYRGRKFF. CDR3 coding DNA: TGTGCCAGCAGCTCTTACAGGGGGAGGAAGTTCTTC.

The J gene is TRBJ2-7, the V gene TRBV5-1; 10 bases fit TRBD2. Germline V gene lookup returns CDR1 SGHRS and CDR2 YFSETQ. V lost 4 bases and J lost 5; bases outside the gene matches: 9. The CDR3 consists of 15 residues. CDR3 sequence reads: CASSRPSGSFDEQYF. The CDR3 DNA sequence: TGCGCCAGCAGCAGACCTAGCGGGAGTTTCGACGAGCAGTACTTC.

The V and J genes are TRBV11-1 and TRBJ2-1; D is unresolved. Deletions cut 2 bases from V and 6 bases from J, with 11 bases between. The CDR3 consists of 14 residues. Germline loops: CDR1 SGHAT, CDR2 FQDESV (reference sequence). The CDR3 DNA reads as TGTGCCAGCAGCTTACGGTCGGGTCGCAATGAGCAGTTCTTC. Its protein is CASSLRSGRNEQFF.

This chain joins TRBV4-2 and TRBJ2-5, with 8 bases aligning to TRBD2. CDR1 LGHNA and CDR2 YNFKEQ come from the germline V gene. The junction had 8 bases not matched to a gene; V was cut back by 1 base and J by 4 bases. This CDR3 contains 16 residues. Written as DNA, the CDR3 is TGTGCCAGCAGCCAAGGAGCGGGAGCTTCCCCAGAGACCCAGTACTTC. It encodes CASSQGAGASPETQYF.

This clone was recorded a few times. The rearrangement links TRBV7-8 to TRBJ2-1; D ambiguous. The CDR3 spans 15 residues. The germline V gene encodes CDR1 SGHVS and CDR2 FQNEAQ. The V and J ends lost 1 base and 2 bases respectively, with 9 bases between them. DNA for the CDR3: TGTGCCAGCAGCTTAGTAGCAACCCCCTACAATGAGCAGTTCTTC. Translating it yields CASSLVATPYNEQFF.